This T cell receptor beta chain was documented in a study of T cells in Graves' hyperthyroidism and ophthalmopathy. This clonotype has a handful of counts. One end of the junction varies from germline; a read error may be responsible. CDR1 is DFQATT, CDR2 SNEGSKA, per germline (reference sequence). CDR3 size: 13 residues. From RNA transcripts, TCR beta CDR3 regions were amplified. The HTBI set primed first-round TCR CDR3 RT-PCR. Using its own MiXCR run on the multiplex PCR reads, TCRdb lists one record per CDR3 protein. The table has fewer than 450,000 distinct CDR3 sequences, around 15% seen once. Clinical Activity Scores of at least 3, NOSPECS grades of at least 4 and durations under 3 months characterized ophthalmopathy patients. Diagnosing involved the use of clinical symptoms, serum thyroxine and TRAb, thyroid ultrasound and orbital computed tomography.

This clonotype originated in a man between 45 and 60 years old with Graves' ophthalmopathy. The source material was blood. This chain connects TRBV20-1 to TRBJ2-7; 7 bases are a match to TRBD2. CDR3 residues: CSASPGLLYERYF. In nucleotides, the CDR3 is TGCAGTGCTAGTCCGGGACTACTCTACGAGCGGTACTTC.